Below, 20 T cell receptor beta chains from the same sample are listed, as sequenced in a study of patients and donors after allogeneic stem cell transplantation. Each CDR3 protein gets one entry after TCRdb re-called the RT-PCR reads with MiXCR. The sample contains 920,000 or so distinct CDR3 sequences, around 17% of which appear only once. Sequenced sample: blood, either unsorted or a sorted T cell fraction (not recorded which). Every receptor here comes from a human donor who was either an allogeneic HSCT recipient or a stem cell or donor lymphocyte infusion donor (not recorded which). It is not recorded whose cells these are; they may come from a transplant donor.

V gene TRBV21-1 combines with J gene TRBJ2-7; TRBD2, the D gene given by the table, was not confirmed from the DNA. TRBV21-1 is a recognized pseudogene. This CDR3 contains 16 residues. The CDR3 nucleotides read TGTGCCAGCAGGACCCCGCCGGCGGGATCCAGACCTGAGCAGTACTTC. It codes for CASRTPPAGSRPEQYF.

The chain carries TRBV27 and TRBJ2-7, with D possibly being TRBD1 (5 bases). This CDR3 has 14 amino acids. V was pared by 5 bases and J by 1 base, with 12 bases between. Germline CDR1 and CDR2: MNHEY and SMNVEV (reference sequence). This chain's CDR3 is CASSVQGISYEQYF. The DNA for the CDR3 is TGTGCCAGCAGTGTTCAGGGTATATCCTACGAGCAGTACTTC.

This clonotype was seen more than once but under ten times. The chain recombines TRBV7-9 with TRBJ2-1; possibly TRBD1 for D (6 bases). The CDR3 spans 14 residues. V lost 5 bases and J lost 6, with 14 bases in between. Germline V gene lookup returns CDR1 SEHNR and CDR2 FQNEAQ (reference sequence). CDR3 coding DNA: TGTGCCAGCAGCCAGCTCACAGGGCTCAATGAGCAGTTCTTC. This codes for CASSQLTGLNEQFF.

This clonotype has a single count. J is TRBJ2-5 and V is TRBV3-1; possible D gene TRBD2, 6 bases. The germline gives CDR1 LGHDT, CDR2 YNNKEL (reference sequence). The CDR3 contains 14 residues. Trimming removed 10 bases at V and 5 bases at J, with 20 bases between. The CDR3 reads CATTRSGGGETQYF. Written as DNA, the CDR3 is TGTGCCACCACTCGGTCTGGCGGAGGGGAGACCCAGTACTTC.

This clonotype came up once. CDR3: CASSLEASGEAFF. In DNA, the CDR3 is TGCGCCAGCAGCTTGGAGGCGTCGGGGGAAGCTTTCTTT. This chain links TRBV5-1 with TRBJ1-1, with D unclear. The CDR3 loop spans 13 amino acids. Per the germline V gene, CDR1 is SGHRS and CDR2 is YFSETQ. V lost 0 bases to trimming and J lost 8 bases, with 11 bases between them.

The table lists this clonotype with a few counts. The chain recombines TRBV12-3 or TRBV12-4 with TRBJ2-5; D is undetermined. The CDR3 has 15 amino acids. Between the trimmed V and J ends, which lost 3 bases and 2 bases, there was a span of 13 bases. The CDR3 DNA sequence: TGTGCCAGCAGTTTGACCCGGCGTCTTCAAGAGACCCAGTACTTC. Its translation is CASSLTRRLQETQYF.

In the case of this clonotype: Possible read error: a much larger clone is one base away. CDR3 residues: CASSPGTGPNEQFF. The CDR3 coding sequence is TGTGCCAGCAGCCCCGGGACAGGGCCCAATGAGCAGTTCTTC. The chain links TRBV5-6 to TRBJ2-1, with 9 bases matching TRBD1. Germline values: CDR1 SGHDT, CDR2 YYEEEE. Trimming at V came to 4 bases and at J to 6 bases, leaving 5 bases not matched to a gene. CDR3 length: 14 residues.

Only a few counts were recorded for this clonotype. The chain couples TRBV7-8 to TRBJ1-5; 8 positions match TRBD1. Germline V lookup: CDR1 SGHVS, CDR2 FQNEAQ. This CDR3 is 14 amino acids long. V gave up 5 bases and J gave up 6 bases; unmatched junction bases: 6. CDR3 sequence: CASSTRQGSQPQHF. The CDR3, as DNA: TGTGCCAGCAGCACCCGACAGGGGAGTCAGCCCCAGCATTTT.

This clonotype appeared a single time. The CDR3 loop reads CASSKDRFSAFF. The CDR3 region has the DNA TGTGCCAGCAGCAAAGACAGGTTCTCGGCTTTCTTT. The chain couples TRBV6-2 or TRBV6-3 to TRBJ1-1; D is possibly TRBD1 (6 bases). V was clipped by 6 bases and J by 11 bases, with 16 bases between them. CDR3 length equals 12 residues. The V gene's germline CDR1 is MNHEY and CDR2 SVGEGT.

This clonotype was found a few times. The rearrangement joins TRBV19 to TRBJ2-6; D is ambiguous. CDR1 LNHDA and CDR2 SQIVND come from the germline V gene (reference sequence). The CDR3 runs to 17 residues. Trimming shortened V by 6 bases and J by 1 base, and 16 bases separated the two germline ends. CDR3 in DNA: TGTGCCAGTAGACCCGTCGTGGGGATGTCTGGGGCCAACGTCCTGACTTTC. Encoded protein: CASRPVVGMSGANVLTF.

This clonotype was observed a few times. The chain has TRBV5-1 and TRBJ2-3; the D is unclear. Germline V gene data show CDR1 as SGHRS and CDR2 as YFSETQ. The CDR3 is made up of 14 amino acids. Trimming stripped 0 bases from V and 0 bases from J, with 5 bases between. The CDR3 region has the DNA TGCGCCAGCAGCTTGGCCTACAGCACAGATACGCAGTATTTT. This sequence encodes CASSLAYSTDTQYF.

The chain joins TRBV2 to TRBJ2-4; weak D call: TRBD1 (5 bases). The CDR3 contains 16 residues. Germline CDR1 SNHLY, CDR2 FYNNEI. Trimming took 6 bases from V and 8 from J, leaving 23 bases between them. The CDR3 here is CASRKQPTVSIDIQYF. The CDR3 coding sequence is TGTGCCAGCAGGAAACAGCCGACAGTATCTATCGACATTCAGTACTTC.

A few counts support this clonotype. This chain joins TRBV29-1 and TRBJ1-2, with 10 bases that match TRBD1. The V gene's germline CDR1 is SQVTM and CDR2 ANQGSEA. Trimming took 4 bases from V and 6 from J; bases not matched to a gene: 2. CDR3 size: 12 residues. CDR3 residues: CSVVTGGNGYTF. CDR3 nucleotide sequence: TGCAGCGTTGTGACAGGGGGCAATGGCTACACCTTC.

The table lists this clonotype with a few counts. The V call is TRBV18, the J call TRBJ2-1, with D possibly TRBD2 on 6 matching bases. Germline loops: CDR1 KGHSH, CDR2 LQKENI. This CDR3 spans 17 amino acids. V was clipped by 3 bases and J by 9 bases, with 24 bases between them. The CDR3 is CASSPLKLGGKSGEQFF. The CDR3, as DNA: TGTGCCAGCTCACCTCTGAAGTTGGGGGGTAAAAGTGGTGAGCAGTTCTTC.

CDR3: CATSRGFVANTEAFF. The CDR3 DNA reads TGTGCCACCAGCAGGGGGTTCGTCGCGAACACTGAAGCTTTCTTT. V gene TRBV15 combines with J gene TRBJ1-1; D is undetermined. CDR3 length: 15 amino acids. The germline gives CDR1 LNHNV, CDR2 YYDKDF (reference sequence). V was clipped by 3 bases and J by 1 base, with 12 bases between them.

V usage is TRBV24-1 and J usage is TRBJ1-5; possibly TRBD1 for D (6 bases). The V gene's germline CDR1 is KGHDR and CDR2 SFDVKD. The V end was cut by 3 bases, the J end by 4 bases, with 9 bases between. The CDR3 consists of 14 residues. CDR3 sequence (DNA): TGTGCCACCAGTGATGGGCAGGGGAATCAGCCCCAGCATTTT. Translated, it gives CATSDGQGNQPQHF.

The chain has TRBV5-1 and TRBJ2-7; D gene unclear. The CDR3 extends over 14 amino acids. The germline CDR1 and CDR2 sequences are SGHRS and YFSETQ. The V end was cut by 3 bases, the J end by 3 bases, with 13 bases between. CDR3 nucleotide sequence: TGCGCCAGCAGCTCACCCGACGGAGACTACGAGCAGTACTTC. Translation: CASSSPDGDYEQYF.

The CDR3 is CASSLSVSEQYF. DNA of the CDR3: TGTGCCAGCAGTTTAAGCGTAAGCGAGCAGTACTTC. The genes are TRBV12-3 or TRBV12-4 and TRBJ2-7; no firm D call. Trimming removed 2 bases from V and 6 bases from J, with 8 bases in between. The length of the CDR3 is 12 residues.

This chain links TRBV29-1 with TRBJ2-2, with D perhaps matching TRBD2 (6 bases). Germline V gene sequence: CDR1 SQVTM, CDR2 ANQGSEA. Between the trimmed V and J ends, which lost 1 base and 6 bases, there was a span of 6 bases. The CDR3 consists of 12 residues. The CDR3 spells CSVEAGAGELFF. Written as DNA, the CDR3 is TGCAGCGTTGAAGCGGGGGCCGGGGAGCTGTTTTTT.

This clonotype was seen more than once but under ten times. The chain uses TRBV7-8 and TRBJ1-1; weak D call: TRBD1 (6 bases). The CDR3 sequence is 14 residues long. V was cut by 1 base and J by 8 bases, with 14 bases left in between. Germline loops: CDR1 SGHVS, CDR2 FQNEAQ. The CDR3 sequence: CASSLEGDTLEAFF. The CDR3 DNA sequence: TGTGCCAGCAGCTTAGAGGGGGATACATTGGAAGCTTTCTTT.